The 30 T cell receptor beta chains below come from one sample, sequenced in a study of cytomegalovirus exposure and HLA in healthy donors. 13 Jbeta primers and 60 Vbeta primers were used for the PCR. Data came from immunoSEQ multiplex PCR; TCRdb stores just in-frame clones and leaves some out. The sample lists 140,000 to 150,000 clones, nearly 80% occurring once. Sequenced material: PBMCs. The receptors here all came from a woman in her twenties or thirties in good health and CMV-seronegative.

The rearrangement links TRBV6-5 to TRBJ1-2, with D unresolved. The V end was cut by 2 bases, the J end by 10 bases, with 20 bases between. CDR3 size: 15 residues. Per germline, CDR1 MNHEY and CDR2 SVGAGI. The CDR3 DNA sequence: TGTGCCAGCAGTTACGGGAGGGCAGCCTCGGGTGCCTACACCTTC. The encoded protein is CASSYGRAASGAYTF.

The count of this clone is one. This rearrangement joins TRBV4-2 to TRBJ1-1; D is perhaps TRBD1 (6 bases). This CDR3 region has 15 residues. Germline V lookup: CDR1 LGHNA, CDR2 YNFKEQ. V gave up 2 bases and J gave up 8 bases, with 18 bases separating them. DNA for the CDR3: TGTGCCAGCAGCCAACCACAGGGATTGGAAGAAGAAGCTTTCTTT. Its translation is CASSQPQGLEEEAFF.

This clone has just a few counts. The chain employs TRBV9 and TRBJ2-4; TRBD2 matches at 15 bases. From germline, CDR1 is SGDLS and CDR2 YYNGEE. Trimming cost V 3 bases and J 1 base; bases outside gene matches: 8. The CDR3 spans 19 residues. The DNA of the CDR3 is TGTGCCAGCAGCGCAACCGGGACTAGCGGGGGGTGGGCCAAAAACATTCAGTACTTC. As protein: CASSATGTSGGWAKNIQYF.

This clone was seen only a few times. The chain is built from TRBV19 and TRBJ2-6; possible D gene TRBD2, 5 bases. Trimming took off 5 bases at V and 0 bases at J, with 11 bases between the two ends. CDR1 is LNHDA and CDR2 is SQIVND in the germline V gene (reference sequence). The CDR3 is 16 amino acids. CDR3 coding DNA: TGTGCCAGTAGTGGAGAAGGAGGCTCTGGGGCCAACGTCCTGACTTTC. It codes for CASSGEGGSGANVLTF.

The J gene is TRBJ1-5, the V gene TRBV18, with D hard to call. Trimming removed 3 bases at V and 3 bases at J, with 9 bases between. The CDR3 runs 14 residues. Germline V gives CDR1 KGHSH, CDR2 LQKENI. CDR3 DNA sequence: TGTGCCAGCTCACCCATGTGGGCCAATCAGCCCCAGCATTTT. It yields the protein CASSPMWANQPQHF.

Only a few counts were recorded for this clone. The chain employs TRBV20-1 and TRBJ2-5; no clear D gene. The end of the DNA is better explained by TRBJ2-7, so the J call may be wrong. The CDR3 is 10 amino acids. Germline CDR1 reads DFQATT; CDR2 reads SNEGSKA (reference sequence). In nucleotides, the CDR3 is TGCAGTGCTAGCCGTTCCGAGCAGTACTTC. It yields the protein CSASRSEQYF.

The table lists this clone with a count of one. The chain recombines TRBV7-2 with TRBJ1-1; D unresolved. V lost 0 bases to trimming and J lost 0 bases, with 5 bases between them. Germline CDR1 reads SGHTA; CDR2 reads FQGNSA. CDR3 length: 14 residues. The CDR3 sequence is CASSLAEVNTEAFF. As DNA, the CDR3 is TGTGCCAGCAGCTTAGCTGAGGTGAACACTGAAGCTTTCTTT.

The rearrangement links TRBV19 to TRBJ1-1; D is possibly TRBD1 (6 bases). V was pared by 7 bases and J by 8 bases, with 23 bases between. This CDR3 has 15 residues. The germline V gene encodes CDR1 LNHDA and CDR2 SQIVND (reference sequence). CDR3 protein: CASNIFGQQSHEAFF. For the CDR3, the DNA is TGTGCCAGTAACATATTCGGACAGCAGTCTCACGAAGCTTTCTTT.

This rearrangement joins TRBV19 to TRBJ1-1, with TRBD1 as a possible D gene (5 bases). The V end was cut by 7 bases, the J end by 5 bases, with 17 bases between. The CDR3 is 14 amino acids. Germline V CDR1 and CDR2: LNHDA, SQIVND (reference sequence). For the CDR3, the DNA is TGTGCCAGTACCCCTGACGGGGGTCGGACTGAAGCTTTCTTT. The encoded protein is CASTPDGGRTEAFF.

The chain carries TRBV29-1 and TRBJ2-7; no clear D gene. Germline CDR1 is SQVTM and CDR2 is ANQGSEA. This CDR3 comprises 12 residues. V was cut by 1 base and J by 4 bases, with 8 bases left in between. The chain's CDR3 is CSVEANRYEQYF. The CDR3 DNA follows: TGCAGCGTTGAAGCTAATCGATACGAGCAGTACTTC.

The genes are TRBV2 and TRBJ1-5; TRBD1 aligns across 8 bases. Germline CDR1 SNHLY, CDR2 FYNNEI. This CDR3 comprises 16 residues. V was clipped by 3 bases and J by 2 bases; unmatched bases: 6. In DNA, the CDR3 is TGTGCCAGCAGTGATGGGACAGGTATGGGCAATCAGCCCCAGCATTTT. Residues: CASSDGTGMGNQPQHF.

This clone has more than one count but fewer than ten. This same CDR3 is encoded by further DNA sequences in the sample. The chain joins TRBV5-1 to TRBJ1-6; no definite D call. The germline V and J ends were trimmed by 0 bases and 7 bases, with 11 bases remaining between them. Germline values: CDR1 SGHRS, CDR2 YFSETQ. This CDR3 region has 15 residues. The CDR3 reads CASSLAGVGNSPLHF. CDR3 nucleotide sequence: TGCGCCAGCAGCTTGGCCGGGGTGGGGAATTCACCCCTCCACTTT.

About this clone: Germline is not matched at one junction end, which may reflect a read error. J is TRBJ2-3 and V is TRBV4-3; 11 nucleotides match TRBD2. CDR1 is LGHNA, CDR2 YSLEER, per germline. The CDR3 loop spans 18 amino acids. Written as DNA, the CDR3 is TGCGTCAGCAGCCAAGAAATTAGCGGGGGGGCCAAGACAGATACGCAGTATTTT. The encoded protein is CVSSQEISGGAKTDTQYF.

The chain recombines TRBV6-5 with TRBJ2-2; TRBD2 agrees at 8 bases. CDR3 length equals 16 residues. Unmatched junction bases numbered 9, after V lost 2 bases and J lost 7 bases. Germline V CDR1 and CDR2: MNHEY, SVGAGI. CDR3 nucleotide sequence: TGTGCCAGCAGTTACCTCCCCGGGGGGGCTGACGGGGAGCTGTTTTTT. This encodes CASSYLPGGADGELFF.

The CDR3 DNA is TGTGCCAGTAACGAGCGGGGGCCCACCACCGGGGAGCTGTTTTTT. Its protein is CASNERGPTTGELFF. The V gene is TRBV19, the J gene TRBJ2-2, with 8 bases aligning to TRBD2. The CDR3 loop spans 15 amino acids. With V trimmed by 7 bases and J by 4 bases, 8 bases remained unmatched. CDR1 and CDR2 from the germline V gene are LNHDA and SQIVND (reference sequence).

V and J are TRBV2 and TRBJ1-2; possibly TRBD1 for D (6 bases). Trimming stripped 0 bases from V and 7 bases from J, with 12 bases between. CDR1 and CDR2 from the germline V gene are SNHLY and FYNNEI. The CDR3 contains 14 residues. The CDR3 region has the DNA TGTGCCAGCAGTGAAGCGTCAGGGGTTGGTGGCTACACCTTC. Amino acids: CASSEASGVGGYTF.

The chain couples TRBV5-1 to TRBJ1-5, with 9 bases that match TRBD1. CDR3 length equals 15 residues. Trimming took 0 bases from V and 4 from J; bases not matched to a gene: 2. The germline V gene has CDR1 SGHRS and CDR2 YFSETQ. The CDR3 sequence is CASSLGTGANQPQHF. In nucleotides, the CDR3 is TGCGCCAGCAGCTTGGGGACAGGGGCTAATCAGCCCCAGCATTTT.

This rearrangement joins TRBV4-3 to TRBJ2-3; D may be TRBD2 (7 bases). This CDR3 is built from 16 residues. Deletions cut 2 bases from V and 4 bases from J, with 16 bases between. Germline V lookup: CDR1 LGHNA, CDR2 YSLEER. The CDR3 is CASSQMGGGASDTQYF. The CDR3 DNA follows: TGCGCCAGCAGCCAAATGGGTGGGGGGGCATCAGATACGCAGTATTTT.

This clone was recorded only once. The genes are TRBV28 and TRBJ1-1, with TRBD1 matching over 7 bases. Germline CDR1 is MDHEN and CDR2 is SYDVKM. The CDR3 is made up of 15 amino acids. Trimming removed 3 bases from V and 1 base from J; junction bases left unmatched: 5. The CDR3: CASSLAGTANTEAFF. For the CDR3, the DNA is TGTGCCAGCAGTTTGGCCGGGACAGCGAACACTGAAGCTTTCTTT.

The J gene is TRBJ1-2, the V gene TRBV11-2; D remains unclear. This CDR3 has 14 residues. Between the trimmed V and J ends, which lost 3 bases and 8 bases, there was a span of 16 bases. Germline CDR1 reads SGHAT; CDR2 reads FQNNGV. CDR3 region: CASSFQDDRGGYTF. The CDR3 nucleotides are TGTGCCAGCAGCTTTCAAGACGATCGAGGGGGCTACACCTTC.

The chain is built from TRBV7-2 and TRBJ2-7; tentative D call: TRBD1 (5 bases). The V and J ends lost 5 bases and 3 bases respectively, with 11 bases between them. This CDR3 comprises 13 residues. Per germline, CDR1 SGHTA and CDR2 FQGNSA. In nucleotides, the CDR3 is TGTGCCAGCAGCCAGGGCCCGGGCTACGAGCAGTACTTC. Amino acids: CASSQGPGYEQYF.

This sequence joins TRBV11-3 and TRBJ2-1; 8 nucleotides line up with TRBD1. The V segment lost 5 bases and the J segment 8 bases; nucleotides outside the gene matches: 8. The length of the CDR3 is 14 residues. In germline, CDR1 is SGHNT, CDR2 YENEEA. The CDR3 nucleotides read TGTGCCAGCAGCCCAACATCGACAGGGGATGAGCAGTTCTTC. It encodes CASSPTSTGDEQFF.

This sequence joins TRBV7-2 and TRBJ1-1; no clear D. Looked up from germline, CDR1 is SGHTA and CDR2 is FQGNSA. This CDR3 is 14 amino acids long. V lost 3 bases and J 0 bases, leaving 8 bases between the germline ends. CDR3 bases: TGTGCCAGCAGCTTGGGCAGACTGAACACTGAAGCTTTCTTT. It translates to CASSLGRLNTEAFF.

The rearrangement links TRBV5-5 to TRBJ1-4, with D perhaps TRBD1 (5 bases). The CDR3 consists of 15 residues. V dropped 4 bases and J dropped 5 bases, with 15 bases sitting between them. Per the germline V gene, CDR1 is SGHKS and CDR2 is YYEKEE (reference sequence). The CDR3 region is CASSNRTIRNEKLFF. The CDR3 DNA reads as TGTGCCAGCAGCAACCGGACAATTAGGAATGAAAAACTGTTTTTT.

This clone came up once. The chain employs TRBV10-3 and TRBJ2-3; D may be TRBD1 (7 bases). Germline loops: CDR1 ENHRY, CDR2 SYGVKD. The V end lost 8 bases, the J end lost 5 bases, and 17 bases lay between the germline ends. The length of the CDR3 is 14 residues. The CDR3 here is CAIAGGTPQDTQYF. The CDR3 coding sequence is TGTGCCATCGCAGGGGGGACTCCCCAAGATACGCAGTATTTT.

The genes are TRBV2 and TRBJ1-2; a possible D gene is TRBD1 (6 bases). V was trimmed by 6 bases and J by 4 bases, leaving 15 bases between them. CDR1 is SNHLY, CDR2 FYNNEI, per germline. This CDR3 comprises 14 residues. CDR3 protein: CASRANQGSYGYTF. CDR3 coding DNA: TGTGCCAGCAGGGCAAACCAGGGGTCCTATGGCTACACCTTC.

This chain joins TRBV6-1 and TRBJ1-1; 8 bases fit TRBD1. The CDR3 runs to 15 residues. The germline V gene encodes CDR1 MNHNS and CDR2 SASEGT. The trim removed 4 bases at V and 5 bases at J, leaving 9 bases unmatched. CDR3 sequence reads: CASSADRGKRTEAFF. The CDR3 bases are TGTGCCAGCAGTGCTGACAGGGGTAAACGGACTGAAGCTTTCTTT.

V is TRBV7-2 and J is TRBJ1-3; unclear D gene. From germline, CDR1 is SGHTA and CDR2 FQGNSA. Trimming left V 5 bases short and J 2 bases short, with 13 bases between. The length of the CDR3 is 15 residues. The CDR3 reads CASSPQAVAGNTIYF. CDR3 sequence (DNA): TGTGCCAGCAGCCCCCAAGCGGTTGCTGGAAACACCATATATTTT.

This clone showed up just once. Other DNA sequences within the sample encode an identical CDR3. V usage is TRBV9 and J usage is TRBJ1-1; no reliable D call. The CDR3 runs 13 residues. The V gene's germline CDR1 is SGDLS and CDR2 YYNGEE. V lost 1 base and J 1 base, leaving 5 bases between the germline ends. CDR3 bases: TGTGCCAGCAGCGTAATAGAGAACACTGAAGCTTTCTTT. This translates into CASSVIENTEAFF.

The chain couples TRBV30 to TRBJ2-3, with 11 bases aligning to TRBD2. V shed 1 base, J shed 5 bases, and the junction held 5 bases outside the gene matches. Germline V lookup: CDR1 GTSNPN, CDR2 SVGIG (reference sequence). CDR3 length: 15 amino acids. DNA for the CDR3: TGTGCCTGGAGTGGGTCTAGCGGGGGGTTAGATACGCAGTATTTT. This translates into CAWSGSSGGLDTQYF.